What follows are 24 T cell receptor beta chains derived from one specimen sequenced in a study of response to subunit inactivated influenza vaccine. From the RT-PCR reads, TCRdb called clonotypes with MiXCR, one entry per CDR3 protein. This table has roughly 760,000 distinct CDR3 sequences, roughly 20% appearing once. The source was PBMCs from blood, collected approximately 5 days after vaccination. The receptors shown here come from a middle-aged man who received an inactivated influenza vaccine.

The gene calls are TRBV10-3 and TRBJ1-5, with 7 bases matching TRBD1. The CDR3 contains 15 residues. Germline V CDR1 and CDR2: ENHRY, SYGVKD. V lost 0 bases to trimming and J lost 6 bases; unmatched junction nucleotides: 5. CDR3 in amino acids: CAISESKGAFQPQHF. The DNA for the CDR3 is TGTGCCATCAGTGAGTCGAAGGGGGCTTTTCAGCCCCAGCATTTT.

This clonotype came up many times. The V gene is TRBV24-1, the J gene TRBJ2-5; 15 nucleotides align to TRBD2. Germline CDR1 KGHDR, CDR2 SFDVKD. Germline trimming cut 4 bases from V and 4 bases from J; bases unmatched to any gene: 6. The CDR3 runs 17 residues. The CDR3 region is CATSDAGLAGGRETQYF. Written as DNA, the CDR3 is TGTGCCACCAGTGACGCTGGACTAGCGGGAGGGCGAGAGACCCAGTACTTC.

J is TRBJ1-1 and V is TRBV5-1; the D is unclear. The germline V and J ends were trimmed by 2 bases and 3 bases, with 8 bases remaining between them. Germline CDR1 and CDR2: SGHRS and YFSETQ. The length of the CDR3 is 13 residues. The CDR3 reads CASSFGFDTEAFF. As DNA, the CDR3 is TGCGCCAGCAGCTTCGGATTTGACACTGAAGCTTTCTTT.

The CDR3 nucleotides are TGTGCCAGCAGCACGGACCACCAAGAGACCCAGTACTTC. Translating gives CASSTDHQETQYF. V and J are TRBV12-3 or TRBV12-4 and TRBJ2-5; D is ambiguous. The CDR3 length is 13 residues. V was cut by 6 bases and J by 0 bases, with 8 bases left in between.

This clonotype was seen a handful of times. The chain is built from TRBV20-1 and TRBJ2-1; TRBD2 matches 7 bases. The length of the CDR3 is 15 residues. Trimming cost V 0 bases and J 3 bases; bases outside gene matches: 5. CDR1 and CDR2 (germline): DFQATT, SNEGSKA (reference sequence). The CDR3 here is CSARENGGFYNEQFF. The CDR3 coding sequence is TGCAGTGCTAGAGAGAACGGGGGGTTCTACAATGAGCAGTTCTTC.

This clonotype has only a few counts. The rearrangement links TRBV5-5 to TRBJ2-7; the D is unclear. CDR1 is SGHKS, CDR2 YYEKEE, per germline (reference sequence). The CDR3 loop spans 14 amino acids. V was clipped by 4 bases and J by 0 bases, with 11 bases between them. The CDR3 DNA follows: TGTGCCAGCAGCCGTGGACGGAACTCCTACGAGCAGTACTTC. This translates into CASSRGRNSYEQYF.

This clonotype occurred a few times. This chain links TRBV7-6 with TRBJ2-5; 12 bases match TRBD2. This CDR3 spans 16 amino acids. Trimming at V came to 5 bases and at J to 0 bases, leaving 4 bases not matched to a gene. Per the germline V gene, CDR1 is SGHVS and CDR2 is FNYEAQ. CDR3 sequence: CASSHWTSGDQETQYF. CDR3 DNA sequence: TGTGCCAGCAGCCATTGGACTAGCGGGGACCAAGAGACCCAGTACTTC. Full variable domain (outside the CDR3, taken from reference TRBV7-6 and TRBJ2-5): GAGVSQSPRYKVTKRGQDVALRCDPISGHVSLYWYRQALGQGPEFLTYFNYEAQQDKSGLPNDRFSAERPEGSISTLTIQRTEQRDSAMYRCASSHWTSGDQETQYFGPGTRLLVL.

The chain joins TRBV11-1 to TRBJ2-3; D gene ambiguous. The germline gives CDR1 SGHAT, CDR2 FQDESV (reference sequence). V was clipped by 5 bases and J by 2 bases, with 14 bases between them. CDR3 size: 15 residues. The CDR3 spells CASSLWAPYTDTQYF. The CDR3 nucleotides read TGTGCCAGCAGCCTCTGGGCGCCCTACACAGATACGCAGTATTTT.

The chain is built from TRBV12-3 or TRBV12-4 and TRBJ1-5, with D unclear. V lost 5 bases and J 4 bases, leaving 9 bases between the germline ends. This CDR3 spans 13 amino acids. The CDR3 nucleotides read TGTGCCAGCAGTACGGAGGCTAATCAGCCCCAGCATTTT. Protein sequence: CASSTEANQPQHF.

There are many counts of this clonotype. The chain has TRBV5-1 and TRBJ2-6; the D is unclear. The CDR3 extends over 17 amino acids. V was pared by 1 base and J by 0 bases, with 11 bases between. Per germline, CDR1 SGHRS and CDR2 YFSETQ. CDR3 in DNA: TGCGCCAGCAGCTTGTTTGGACGGAACTCTGGGGCCAACGTCCTGACTTTC. Translated: CASSLFGRNSGANVLTF.

This clonotype was detected a few times. The V and J genes are TRBV7-9 and TRBJ2-1; the D call may be TRBD1 or TRBD2 (5 bases each). Germline assignment: CDR1 SEHNR and CDR2 FQNEAQ (reference sequence). CDR3 length: 17 residues. The ends were cut back, 5 bases at V and 0 bases at J, with 17 bases in the middle. The chain's CDR3 is CASSPPVGTVSYNEQFF. CDR3 nucleotide sequence: TGTGCCAGCAGCCCCCCCGTCGGGACGGTCTCCTACAATGAGCAGTTCTTC.

This chain links TRBV27 with TRBJ1-2; D may be TRBD1 (6 bases). The ends were cut back, 6 bases at V and 3 bases at J, with 11 bases in the middle. The CDR3 has 13 amino acids. CDR1 and CDR2 from the germline V gene are MNHEY and SMNVEV (reference sequence). CDR3 in amino acids: CASRPGQHYGYTF. CDR3 coding DNA: TGTGCCAGCAGGCCGGGACAACACTATGGCTACACCTTC.

This clonotype was seen many times. CDR3 amino acids: CSVTGDRAKTLDEQYF. The DNA of the CDR3 is TGCAGCGTGACGGGGGACAGGGCAAAAACTCTGGACGAGCAGTACTTC. V and J are TRBV29-1 and TRBJ2-7, with TRBD1 identical over 9 bases. CDR3 length: 16 residues. Losses at the gene ends were 6 bases for V and 5 bases for J; bases not matched to a gene: 17. Germline loops: CDR1 SQVTM, CDR2 ANQGSEA.

This clonotype was counted a few times. This rearrangement joins TRBV11-1 to TRBJ2-1, with a tentative D call TRBD2 (5 bases). The CDR3 loop spans 13 amino acids. V lost 5 bases, J lost 9 bases, and 14 bases lay in between. Germline CDR1 and CDR2: SGHAT and FQDESV (reference sequence). Here the CDR3 DNA reads TGTGCCAGCAGCATTGGCCCAAGCGGTGAGCAGTTCTTC. Its protein is CASSIGPSGEQFF.

This clonotype was detected a few times. The chain recombines TRBV6-1 with TRBJ2-1; TRBD1 matches 7 bases. Germline values: CDR1 MNHNS, CDR2 SASEGT. J was trimmed by 9 bases and V by 4 bases; bases with no gene match: 6. The CDR3 has 13 residues. For the CDR3, the DNA is TGTGCCAGCAGTGGCACAGGGGTTCGTGAGCAGTTCTTC. This gives the protein CASSGTGVREQFF.

This clonotype showed up just a few times. This sequence joins TRBV11-2 and TRBJ2-7, with D hard to call. The CDR3 extends over 12 amino acids. CDR1 and CDR2 (germline): SGHAT, FQNNGV. Deletions cut 7 bases from V and 4 bases from J, with 11 bases between. The CDR3 nucleotides are TGTGCCAGCACTTATGGAGATTACGAGCAGTACTTC. Translated: CASTYGDYEQYF.

The J gene is TRBJ1-1, the V gene TRBV5-6, with a tentative D call TRBD1 (6 bases). Trimming took 6 bases from V and 7 from J, leaving 22 bases between them. CDR3 length: 15 residues. Germline V gives CDR1 SGHDT, CDR2 YYEEEE. CDR3 coding DNA: TGTGCCAGCACCCACTGGAGGGGGGCTTCTTATGAAGCTTTCTTT. This sequence encodes CASTHWRGASYEAFF.

The chain has TRBV20-1 and TRBJ2-1, with D perhaps matching TRBD2 (6 bases). The ends were cut back, 0 bases at V and 0 bases at J, with 15 bases in the middle. CDR1 and CDR2 from the germline V gene are DFQATT and SNEGSKA (reference sequence). CDR3 length: 17 residues. The DNA for the CDR3 is TGCAGTGCTAGAGATGCTTCGGGAGCGAACTCCTACAATGAGCAGTTCTTC. It encodes CSARDASGANSYNEQFF.

This clonotype was seen a few times. The chain is built from TRBV12-3 or TRBV12-4 and TRBJ2-5; D gene ambiguous. V was shortened by 2 bases and J by 1 base, with 11 bases between the two germline ends. The CDR3 is 15 amino acids. This CDR3 reads CASSLITPAQETQYF. The CDR3 DNA follows: TGTGCCAGCAGTTTAATAACACCCGCCCAAGAGACCCAGTACTTC.

The sample holds a few counts of this clonotype. The chain uses TRBV24-1 and TRBJ2-1; D not resolved. Germline CDR1 KGHDR, CDR2 SFDVKD. There are 16 residues in the CDR3. The ends were cut back, 0 bases at V and 0 bases at J, with 8 bases in the middle. The CDR3 DNA follows: TGTGCCACCAGTGATTTGAACTCCAGCTCCTACAATGAGCAGTTCTTC. This codes for CATSDLNSSSYNEQFF.

A few counts support this clonotype. The chain has TRBV29-1 and TRBJ2-2, with a weak D call TRBD2 (6 bases). Trimming left V 6 bases short and J 0 bases short, with 17 bases between. Germline V gives CDR1 SQVTM, CDR2 ANQGSEA. The CDR3 consists of 16 residues. The CDR3 DNA reads TGCAGCGTGCGCAAAGCGGGCGGAACGAACACCGGGGAGCTGTTTTTT. It codes for CSVRKAGGTNTGELFF.

This clonotype is a singleton in its sample. The chain combines TRBV15 with TRBJ2-5; D is uncertain. The germline CDR1 and CDR2 sequences are LNHNV and YYDKDF (reference sequence). This CDR3 is built from 12 residues. V lost 4 bases, J lost 7 bases, and 10 bases lay in between. DNA for the CDR3: TGTGCCACCAGCATAGACTCTACGACCCAGTACTTC. This gives the protein CATSIDSTTQYF.

V usage is TRBV28 and J usage is TRBJ2-5; the D gene is possibly TRBD1 (6 bases). Trimming removed 4 bases at V and 4 bases at J, with 22 bases between. This CDR3 has 17 amino acids. Germline V gene lookup returns CDR1 MDHEN and CDR2 SYDVKM. CDR3: CASSSNRELKQSETQYF. For the CDR3, the DNA is TGTGCCAGCAGTTCAAACAGGGAATTGAAGCAGTCAGAGACCCAGTACTTC.

The sample holds a few counts of this clonotype. The gene calls are TRBV12-3 or TRBV12-4 and TRBJ2-7; 10 bases are a match to TRBD2. CDR3 length equals 16 residues. With V trimmed by 2 bases and J by 4 bases, 8 bases remained unmatched. The CDR3, as DNA: TGTGCCAGCAGTTTATCACCCAGCGGGAGGGTATACGAGCAGTACTTC. Protein sequence: CASSLSPSGRVYEQYF.